The T cell receptor beta chain described here comes from a study of radiotherapy plus CTLA-4 blockade in lung cancer. The overall study: Overall, 15% to 20% of patients showed an objective response, while around 34% attained disease control. Broader study findings: Best predicting response, reportedly, were early blood T cell clone dynamics, with interferon-beta. Radiotherapy with ipilimumab was followed by blood expansion of tumor-derived clones.

Per germline, CDR1 PRHDT and CDR2 FYEKMQ (reference sequence). This CDR3 has 15 residues. Trimming took 4 bases from V and 5 from J; bases not matched to a gene: 7. Those patients who had chemo-refractory metastatic non-small-cell lung cancer were given focal radiation along with CTLA-4 blockade through ipilimumab. Using immunoSEQ multiplex PCR, the repertoire was profiled, and TCRdb retains in-frame clones only, with some absent. The sample consists of about 55,000 clones, approximately 84% of them appearing once. This clone is a singleton in its sample. The antigen is not known. The TCR was taken from a human donor with non-small cell lung cancer whose response to radiotherapy plus ipilimumab could not be evaluated. The starting material was peripheral blood, obtained from a patient treated with radiotherapy plus ipilimumab. The V gene is TRBV13, the J gene TRBJ2-5, with 10 bases fitting TRBD1. In DNA, the CDR3 is TGTGCCAGCAGCTCTGGACAGGGGGGATGGGAGACCCAGTACTTC. This encodes CASSSGQGGWETQYF.